The sequence of this T cell receptor (beta chain) was determined in a study of shared clonotypes between healthy human individuals. Worth noting for this clone: Its matching antigen is unknown.

The naive CD8 fraction comprised CD45RO-negative cells positively selected for CCR7 and excluded terminally differentiated effector memory CD45RA+ cells. TCRdb's table, derived via immunoSEQ multiplex PCR, lists solely in-frame clones and lacks some. The sample lists 560,000 or so clones; 96% were seen once. Notes on the study in general: Naive subsets generally had larger estimated richness than memory subsets.

In germline, CDR1 is MDHEN, CDR2 SYDVKM. The CDR3 sequence is 16 residues long. V was shortened by 4 bases and J by 0 bases, with 15 bases between the two germline ends. This receptor was obtained from a woman aged 30 to 39 in good health. V is TRBV28 and J is TRBJ1-2, with a weak D call TRBD1 (6 bases). Source material: naive CD8+ T cells sorted from blood. The CDR3 coding sequence is TGTGCCAGCAGTTCAGGGGACATTGCGCCTAACTATGGCTACACCTTC. Protein sequence: CASSSGDIAPNYGYTF.